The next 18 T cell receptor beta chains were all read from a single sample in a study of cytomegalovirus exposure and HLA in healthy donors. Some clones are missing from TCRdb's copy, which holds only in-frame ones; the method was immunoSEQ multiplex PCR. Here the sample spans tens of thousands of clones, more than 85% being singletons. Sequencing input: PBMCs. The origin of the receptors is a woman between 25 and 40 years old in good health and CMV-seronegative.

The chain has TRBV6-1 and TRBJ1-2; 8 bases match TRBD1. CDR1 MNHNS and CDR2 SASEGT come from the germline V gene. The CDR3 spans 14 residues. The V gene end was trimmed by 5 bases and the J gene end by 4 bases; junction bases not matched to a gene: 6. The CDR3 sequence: CASSRDRSSYGYTF. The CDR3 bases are TGTGCCAGCAGTCGGGACAGGTCTTCCTATGGCTACACCTTC.

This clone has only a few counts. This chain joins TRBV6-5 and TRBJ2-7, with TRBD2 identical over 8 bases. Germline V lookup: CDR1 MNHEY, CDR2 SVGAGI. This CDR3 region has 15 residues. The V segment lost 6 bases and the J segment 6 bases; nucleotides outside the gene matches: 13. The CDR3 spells CASRAPGTSRFEQYF. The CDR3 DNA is TGTGCCAGCAGGGCCCCCGGGACTAGTCGATTCGAGCAGTACTTC.

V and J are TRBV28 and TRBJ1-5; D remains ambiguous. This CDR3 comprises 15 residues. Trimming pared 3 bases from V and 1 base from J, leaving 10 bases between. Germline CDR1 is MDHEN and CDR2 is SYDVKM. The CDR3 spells CASSLAGTSNQPQHF. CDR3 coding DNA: TGTGCCAGCAGTTTGGCAGGTACAAGCAATCAGCCCCAGCATTTT.

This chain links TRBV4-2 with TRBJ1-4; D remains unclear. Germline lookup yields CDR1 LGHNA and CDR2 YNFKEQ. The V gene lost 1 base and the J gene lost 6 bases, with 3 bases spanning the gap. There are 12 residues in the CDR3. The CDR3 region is CASSQGDEKLFF. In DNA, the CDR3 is TGTGCCAGCAGCCAAGGAGATGAAAAACTGTTTTTT.

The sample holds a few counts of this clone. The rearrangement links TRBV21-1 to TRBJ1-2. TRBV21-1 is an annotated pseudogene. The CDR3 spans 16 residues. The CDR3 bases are TGTGCCAGCAGCAAAGTTTCGGGGTTCGGGAACTATGGCTACACCTTC. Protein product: CASSKVSGFGNYGYTF.

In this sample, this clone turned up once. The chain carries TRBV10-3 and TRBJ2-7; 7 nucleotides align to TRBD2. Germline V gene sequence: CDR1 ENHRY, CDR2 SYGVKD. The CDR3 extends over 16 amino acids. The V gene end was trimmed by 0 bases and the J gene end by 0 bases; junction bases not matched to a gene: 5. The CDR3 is CAISESWLADSYEQYF. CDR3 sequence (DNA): TGTGCCATCAGTGAGTCGTGGCTAGCGGACTCCTACGAGCAGTACTTC.

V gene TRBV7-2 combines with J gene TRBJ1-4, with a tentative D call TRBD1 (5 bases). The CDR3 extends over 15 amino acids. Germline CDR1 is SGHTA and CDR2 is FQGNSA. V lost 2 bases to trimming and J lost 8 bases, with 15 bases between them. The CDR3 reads CASSLRPGEGEKLFF. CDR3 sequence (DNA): TGTGCCAGCAGCTTAAGGCCGGGGGAGGGGGAAAAACTGTTTTTT.

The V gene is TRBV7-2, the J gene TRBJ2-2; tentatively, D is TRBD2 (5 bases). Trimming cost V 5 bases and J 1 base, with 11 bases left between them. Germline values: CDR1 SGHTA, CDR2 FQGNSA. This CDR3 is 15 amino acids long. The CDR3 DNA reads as TGTGCCAGCAGCCAGGCCGGGGTGAACACCGGGGAGCTGTTTTTT. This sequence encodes CASSQAGVNTGELFF. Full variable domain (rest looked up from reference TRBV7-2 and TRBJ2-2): GAGVSQSPSNKVTEKGKDVELRCDPISGHTALYWYRQSLGQGLEFLIYFQGNSAPDKSGLPSDRFSAERTGGSVSTLTIQRTQQEDSAVYLCASSQAGVNTGELFFGEGSRLTVL.

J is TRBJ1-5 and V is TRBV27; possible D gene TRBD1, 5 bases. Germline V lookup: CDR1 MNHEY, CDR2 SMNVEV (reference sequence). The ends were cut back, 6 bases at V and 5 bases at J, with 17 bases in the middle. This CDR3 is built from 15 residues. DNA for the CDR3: TGTGCCAGCAGCGCGACAGCCTGGGTAGATCAGCCCCAGCATTTT. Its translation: CASSATAWVDQPQHF.

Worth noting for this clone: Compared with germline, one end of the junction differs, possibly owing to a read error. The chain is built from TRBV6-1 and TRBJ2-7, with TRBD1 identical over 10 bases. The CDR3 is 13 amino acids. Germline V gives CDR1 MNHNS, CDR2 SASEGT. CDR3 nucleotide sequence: TGTGCCAGCAGTGAAGCGGGGGACAGGGGCGGGCACTTC. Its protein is CASSEAGDRGGHF.

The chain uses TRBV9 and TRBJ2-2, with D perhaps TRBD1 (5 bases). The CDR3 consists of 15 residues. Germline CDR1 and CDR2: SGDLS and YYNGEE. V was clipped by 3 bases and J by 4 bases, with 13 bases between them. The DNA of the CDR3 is TGTGCCAGCAGCGCAGCAGGGCAGTTCACCGGGGAGCTGTTTTTT. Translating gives CASSAAGQFTGELFF.

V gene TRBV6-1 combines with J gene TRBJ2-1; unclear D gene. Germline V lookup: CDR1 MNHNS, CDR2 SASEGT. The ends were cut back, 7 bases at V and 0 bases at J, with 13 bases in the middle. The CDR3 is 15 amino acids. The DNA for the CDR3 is TGTGCCAGCATGGAAGGTAGGAGCTCCTACAATGAGCAGTTCTTC. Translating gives CASMEGRSSYNEQFF.

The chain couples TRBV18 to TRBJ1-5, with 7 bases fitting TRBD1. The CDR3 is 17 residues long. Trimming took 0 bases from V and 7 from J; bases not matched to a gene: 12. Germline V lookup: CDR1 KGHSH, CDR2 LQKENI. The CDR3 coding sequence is TGTGCCAGCTCACCACCGGGATTACAGGGGAGGAAACAGCCCCAGCATTTT. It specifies CASSPPGLQGRKQPQHF.

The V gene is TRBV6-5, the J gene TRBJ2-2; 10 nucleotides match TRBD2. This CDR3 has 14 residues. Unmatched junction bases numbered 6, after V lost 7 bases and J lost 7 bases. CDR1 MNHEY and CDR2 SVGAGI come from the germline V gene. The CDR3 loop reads CASKREGLGGELFF. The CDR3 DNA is TGTGCCAGCAAGCGGGAGGGCCTTGGCGGGGAGCTGTTTTTT.

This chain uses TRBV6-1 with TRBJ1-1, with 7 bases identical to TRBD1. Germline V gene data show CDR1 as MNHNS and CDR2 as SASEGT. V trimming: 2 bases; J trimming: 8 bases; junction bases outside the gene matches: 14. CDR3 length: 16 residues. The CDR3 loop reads CASSEFGDSYYFEAFF. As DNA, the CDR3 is TGTGCCAGCAGTGAATTTGGGGACAGCTATTACTTCGAAGCTTTCTTT.

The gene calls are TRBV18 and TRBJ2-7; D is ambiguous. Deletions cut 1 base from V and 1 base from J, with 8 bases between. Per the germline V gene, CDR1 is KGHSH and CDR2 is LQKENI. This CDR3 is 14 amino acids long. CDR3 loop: CASSPRLESYEQYF. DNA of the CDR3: TGTGCCAGCTCACCACGTCTAGAATCCTACGAGCAGTACTTC.

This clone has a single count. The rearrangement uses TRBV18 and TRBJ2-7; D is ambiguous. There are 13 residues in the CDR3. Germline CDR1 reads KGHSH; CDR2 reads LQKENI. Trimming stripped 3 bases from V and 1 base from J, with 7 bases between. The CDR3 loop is CASSPWQSYEQYF. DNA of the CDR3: TGTGCCAGCTCACCTTGGCAATCCTACGAGCAGTACTTC. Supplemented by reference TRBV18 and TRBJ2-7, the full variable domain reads NAGVMQNPRHLVRRRGQEARLRCSPMKGHSHVYWYRQLPEEGLKFMVYLQKENIIDESGMPKERFSAEFPKEGPSILRIQQVVRGDSAAYFCASSPWQSYEQYFGPGTRLTVT.

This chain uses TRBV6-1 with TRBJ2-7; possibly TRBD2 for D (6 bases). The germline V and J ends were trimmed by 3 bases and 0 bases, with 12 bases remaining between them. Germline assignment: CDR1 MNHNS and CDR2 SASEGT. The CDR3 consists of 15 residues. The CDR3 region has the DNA TGTGCCAGCAGTGACCCGGGACTTGCCTCCTACGAGCAGTACTTC. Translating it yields CASSDPGLASYEQYF.